Presented here are 17 T cell receptor beta chains from one specimen sequenced in a study of identical twins. TCRdb itself ran the 5' RACE reads through MiXCR, one entry per CDR3 protein. Counted here are about 660,000 distinct CDR3 sequences, around 8.3% occurring once; the ten biggest clones make up about 0.98%. These data also formed part of another study, on yellow fever vaccine responses in identical twins.

The material sequenced was PBMCs. These receptors were taken from a young woman in good health.

The gene calls are TRBV28 and TRBJ2-7, with D possibly being TRBD2 (6 bases). This CDR3 spans 14 amino acids. Germline V CDR1 and CDR2: MDHEN, SYDVKM. The V and J ends lost 3 bases and 3 bases respectively, with 12 bases between them. CDR3 in amino acids: CASSFSGVDYEQYF. Written as DNA, the CDR3 is TGTGCCAGCAGTTTCTCGGGAGTCGACTACGAGCAGTACTTC.

This clonotype was found many times. This chain uses TRBV7-2 with TRBJ2-7, with 8 bases that match TRBD1. Germline V gene sequence: CDR1 SGHTA, CDR2 FQGNSA. This CDR3 spans 14 amino acids. J gave up 7 bases and V 0 bases, and 5 bases lay outside the gene matches. CDR3 sequence reads: CASSLAQGAKEQYF. In nucleotides, the CDR3 is TGTGCCAGCAGCTTAGCGCAGGGGGCGAAAGAGCAGTACTTC.

This clonotype was found many times. V is TRBV5-1 and J is TRBJ2-1, with 12 bases aligning to TRBD2. The CDR3 has 20 residues. Germline CDR1 and CDR2: SGHRS and YFSETQ. V shed 0 bases and J 7 bases; nucleotides not matched to a gene: 17. Here the CDR3 DNA reads TGCGCCAGCAGCTTGGCGCTAGCGGGGGGGCGTATTATTCTCGGGAATGAGCAGTTCTTC. It codes for CASSLALAGGRIILGNEQFF.

This clonotype was observed at least ten times. The chain is built from TRBV3-1 and TRBJ2-2; the D is unclear. Germline assignment: CDR1 LGHDT and CDR2 YNNKEL (reference sequence). CDR3 length equals 15 residues. The V end was cut by 4 bases, the J end by 0 bases, with 9 bases between. CDR3 in DNA: TGTGCCAGCAGCCTTGAAACCGCGAACACCGGGGAGCTGTTTTTT. Translation: CASSLETANTGELFF.

This clonotype was observed at least ten times. This chain connects TRBV9 to TRBJ2-4; D is possibly TRBD1 (6 bases). The ends were cut back, 3 bases at V and 4 bases at J, with 14 bases in the middle. From germline, CDR1 is SGDLS and CDR2 YYNGEE. The CDR3 covers 15 residues. CDR3 loop: CASSAGQGLKNIQYF. CDR3 DNA: TGTGCCAGCAGCGCGGGTCAGGGGCTTAAAAACATTCAGTACTTC.

This clonotype was detected a few times. The J gene is TRBJ2-4, the V gene TRBV15; 11 nucleotides agree with TRBD2. The CDR3 consists of 17 residues. Unmatched junction bases numbered 9, after V lost 0 bases and J lost 8 bases. Germline V gene lookup returns CDR1 LNHNV and CDR2 YYDKDF (reference sequence). Here the CDR3 DNA reads TGTGCCACCAGCAGAGATCGGTTTAGCGGGAGGGTGGACATTCAGTACTTC. It yields the protein CATSRDRFSGRVDIQYF.

This clonotype occurred many times. This chain links TRBV6-1 with TRBJ2-2; perhaps TRBD1 as D (6 bases). The ends were cut back, 5 bases at V and 6 bases at J, with 13 bases in the middle. Germline lookup yields CDR1 MNHNS and CDR2 SASEGT. This CDR3 contains 14 residues. CDR3 residues: CASSRTGNPGELFF. DNA for the CDR3: TGTGCCAGCAGTCGAACAGGGAATCCCGGGGAGCTGTTTTTT.

This clonotype has more than one count but fewer than ten. The CDR3 loop reads CASSTGQGDTEAFF. CDR3 nucleotides: TGCGCCAGCAGCACCGGACAGGGGGACACTGAAGCTTTCTTT. V usage is TRBV5-1 and J usage is TRBJ1-1, with 10 bases lining up with TRBD1. CDR3 length: 14 amino acids. CDR1 is SGHRS and CDR2 is YFSETQ in the germline V gene. With 4 bases clipped from V and 3 bases from J, the junction kept 3 bases outside the gene matches.

This clonotype was counted many times. The junction departs from the called germline gene at one end, perhaps through a read error. The chain is built from TRBV29-1 and TRBJ2-7; the D gene is possibly TRBD1 (6 bases). CDR1 SQVTM and CDR2 ANQGSEA come from the germline V gene. The CDR3 is made up of 11 amino acids. The CDR3 reads CSVEDGQGTTF. DNA of the CDR3: TGCAGCGTTGAAGATGGGCAGGGGACGACCTTC.

This clonotype showed up many times. The CDR3 region has the DNA TGCGCCAGCAGCCAAGATCGGGGCGGCTCAAACGAGCAGTACTTC. Its protein product is CASSQDRGGSNEQYF. The rearrangement links TRBV4-3 to TRBJ2-7; D tentatively fits TRBD1 or TRBD2 (5 bases each). The CDR3 is 15 amino acids. Trimming cost V 0 bases and J 5 bases, with 14 bases left between them. Germline V gives CDR1 LGHNA, CDR2 YSLEER.

This clonotype was seen at least ten times. The chain recombines TRBV3-1 with TRBJ1-5; D gene uncertain. Germline assignment: CDR1 LGHDT and CDR2 YNNKEL (reference sequence). Trimming stripped 0 bases from V and 6 bases from J, with 6 bases between. The CDR3 runs to 13 residues. The CDR3 DNA is TGTGCCAGCAGCCAAGATGGTGGTCAGCCCCAGCATTTT. Protein product: CASSQDGGQPQHF.

The sample holds a few counts of this clonotype. The V call is TRBV12-3 or TRBV12-4, the J call TRBJ2-7; no firm D call. V shed 6 bases and J shed 2 bases, with 14 bases lying between them. This CDR3 has 14 residues. The CDR3 is CASSPSPRTYEQYF. CDR3 nucleotide sequence: TGTGCCAGCAGCCCAAGTCCCCGTACCTACGAGCAGTACTTC.

The V call is TRBV6-1, the J call TRBJ1-1, with 7 bases aligning to TRBD1. V shed 5 bases and J 2 bases; nucleotides not matched to a gene: 8. From germline, CDR1 is MNHNS and CDR2 SASEGT. The length of the CDR3 is 15 residues. The CDR3 DNA reads as TGTGCCAGCAGTCCACGGGACAGCAGAAACACTGAAGCTTTCTTT. Translating it yields CASSPRDSRNTEAFF.

This clonotype turned up a few times. The chain combines TRBV10-3 with TRBJ2-1, with no clear D. CDR3 length: 14 amino acids. CDR1 is ENHRY, CDR2 SYGVKD, per germline. The V gene lost 3 bases and the J gene lost 2 bases, with 8 bases spanning the gap. CDR3 DNA: TGTGCCATCAGTGAATACTCTCCCTACAATGAGCAGTTCTTC. Its translation is CAISEYSPYNEQFF.

The V gene is TRBV2, the J gene TRBJ1-1; 7 bases line up with TRBD1. The CDR3 has 14 residues. V trimming: 6 bases; J trimming: 2 bases; junction bases outside the gene matches: 6. CDR1 and CDR2 from the germline V gene are SNHLY and FYNNEI. The CDR3 DNA sequence: TGTGCCAGCAGGCCGACAGGGACTAACACTGAAGCTTTCTTT. Amino acids: CASRPTGTNTEAFF.

The chain carries TRBV7-9 and TRBJ1-2; no clear D gene. V was cut by 7 bases and J by 2 bases, with 14 bases left in between. The length of the CDR3 is 14 residues. Germline assignment: CDR1 SEHNR and CDR2 FQNEAQ (reference sequence). For the CDR3, the DNA is TGTGCCAGCATCAAATCTGGGCAGAACTATGGCTACACCTTC. Translated: CASIKSGQNYGYTF. Full variable domain (outside the CDR3, taken from reference TRBV7-9 and TRBJ1-2): DTGVSQNPRHKITKRGQNVTFRCDPISEHNRLYWYRQTLGQGPEFLTYFQNEAQLEKSRLLSDRFSAERPKGSFSTLEIQRTEQGDSAMYLCASIKSGQNYGYTFGSGTRLTVV.

The rearrangement uses TRBV6-5 and TRBJ2-7; D may be TRBD2 (6 bases). CDR3 length: 12 residues. Trimming stripped 6 bases from V and 5 bases from J, with 11 bases between. Germline V lookup: CDR1 MNHEY, CDR2 SVGAGI. CDR3 region: CASSQRGNEQYF. Written as DNA, the CDR3 is TGTGCCAGCAGCCAACGGGGGAACGAGCAGTACTTC.